This TCR beta chain was identified in a study of control samples from healthy donors and cancer patients. V lost 5 bases to trimming and J lost 4 bases, with 3 bases between them. Germline V gene sequence: CDR1 LGHNA, CDR2 YNFKEQ. The CDR3 loop spans 11 amino acids. Produced via immunoSEQ multiplex PCR; TCRdb's table is partial and in-frame only. The sample includes about 70,000 clones, more than 75% of them seen just once. The sequenced sample consisted of PBMCs. This receptor was identified in a woman in her 50s with head and neck cancer. This chain uses TRBV4-2 with TRBJ1-5; unclear D gene. The DNA of the CDR3 is TGTGCCAGCAGCGGGAATCAGCCCCAGCATTTT. Translated: CASSGNQPQHF.